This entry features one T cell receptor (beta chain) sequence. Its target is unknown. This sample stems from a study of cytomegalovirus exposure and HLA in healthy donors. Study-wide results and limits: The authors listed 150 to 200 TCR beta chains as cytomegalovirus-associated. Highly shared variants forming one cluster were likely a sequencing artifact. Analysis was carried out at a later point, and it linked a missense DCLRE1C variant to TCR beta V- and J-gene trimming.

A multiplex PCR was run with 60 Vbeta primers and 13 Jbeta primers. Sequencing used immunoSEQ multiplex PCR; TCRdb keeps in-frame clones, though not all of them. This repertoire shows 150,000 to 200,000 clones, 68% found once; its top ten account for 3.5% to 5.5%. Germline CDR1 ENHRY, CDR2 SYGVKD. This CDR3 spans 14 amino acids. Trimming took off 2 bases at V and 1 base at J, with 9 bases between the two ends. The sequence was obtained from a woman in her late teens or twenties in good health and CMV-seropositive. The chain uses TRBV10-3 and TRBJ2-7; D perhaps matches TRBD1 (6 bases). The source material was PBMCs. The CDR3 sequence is CAISERDTSYEQYF. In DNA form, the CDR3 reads TGTGCCATCAGTGAGCGGGACACATCCTACGAGCAGTACTTC.